This T cell receptor beta chain was retrieved from a study of regulatory T cells in long-lasting Graves disease. A few counts support this clonotype. The antigen remains unidentified. The V and J ends lost 1 base and 3 bases respectively, with 15 bases between them. This CDR3 has 16 amino acids. Per germline, CDR1 MGHRA and CDR2 YSYEKL. General observations from the study: Accuracy could have been hurt by small sample size.

Time point: newly diagnosed GD, antithyroid drugs for less than 3 months. PBMC RNA served as the TCR library source. CDR3 regions were amplified by Arm-PCR using iRepertoire HTBI primers to build TCR beta libraries. TCRdb re-derived calls from the multiplex PCR reads in MiXCR, one entry per CDR3 protein. Here the sample spans about 500,000 distinct CDR3 sequences, 12% being singletons. The sample also formed part of further work on T cells in Graves' hyperthyroidism and ophthalmopathy. That paper states: Stable disease denoted Graves' hyperthyroidism without ophthalmopathy progression within 18 months.

The receptor was isolated from a woman under 40 with Graves disease. The sequencing used peripheral blood mononuclear cells (PBMCs), collected at new diagnosis, from a patient treated with antithyroid drugs. The rearrangement uses TRBV4-1 and TRBJ1-2; a weak D match, TRBD1 (5 bases). CDR3 loop: CASSQGDRVSDYGYTF. CDR3 nucleotides: TGCGCCAGCAGCCAAGGAGACAGAGTATCCGACTATGGCTACACCTTC.